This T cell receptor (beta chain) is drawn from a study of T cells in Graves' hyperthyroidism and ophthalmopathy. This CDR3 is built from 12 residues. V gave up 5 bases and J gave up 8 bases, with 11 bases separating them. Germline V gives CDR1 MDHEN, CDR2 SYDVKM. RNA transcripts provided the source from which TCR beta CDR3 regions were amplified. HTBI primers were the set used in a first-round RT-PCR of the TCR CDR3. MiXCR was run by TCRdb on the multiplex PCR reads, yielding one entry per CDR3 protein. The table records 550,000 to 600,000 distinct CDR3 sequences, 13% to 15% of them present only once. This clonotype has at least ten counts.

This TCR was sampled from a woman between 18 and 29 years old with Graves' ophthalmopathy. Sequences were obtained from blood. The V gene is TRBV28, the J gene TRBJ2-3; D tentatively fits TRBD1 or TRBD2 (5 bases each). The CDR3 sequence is CASSPGPGTQYF. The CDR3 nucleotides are TGTGCCAGCAGTCCGGGACCAGGTACGCAGTATTTT.